These T cell receptor beta chains were read from a single sample in a study of blood T cell repertoires in COVID-19. The assay was immunoSEQ multiplex PCR, and TCRdb's table has in-frame clones only and misses some. The sample lists 290,000 or so clones, about nine tenths occurring once. The sequenced sample was PBMCs or T cells enriched from blood (not recorded which). The receptors derive from a woman in her 30s who had recovered from COVID-19. CDR3s include the opening cysteine and the closing phenylalanine or tryptophan. A D gene is named only where the DNA matches it firmly. Clone sizes are given selectively: once, few, many, or a class where the clone is expanded.

CDR3 DNA | CDR3 protein | clone size | J gene | V gene | D gene
TGTGCCAGTAGTGGCCGGACAGCCTACGAGCAGTACTTC | CASSGRTAYEQYF | . | TRBJ2-7 | TRBV19 | .
TGCGCCAGCAGCCACTGGACAGGATACGAGCAGTACTTC | CASSHWTGYEQYF | . | TRBJ2-7 | TRBV4-3 | TRBD1
TGTGCCAGCAGCTTACTAGCGGGAGCCAATGAGCAGTTCTTC | CASSLLAGANEQFF | . | TRBJ2-1 | TRBV13 | TRBD2
TGTGCCATCAGTGAGACCAGACTAGCGGGAGGATCCTACAATGAGCAGTTCTTC | CAISETRLAGGSYNEQFF | . | TRBJ2-1 | TRBV10-3 | TRBD2
TGTGCCTGGAGTTCACAGTTCAATCAGCCCCAGCATTTT | CAWSSQFNQPQHF | . | TRBJ1-5 | TRBV30 | .
TGTGCCAGCAGTGCCCAGGGCGGACCCAATCAGCCCCAGCATTTT | CASSAQGGPNQPQHF | . | TRBJ1-5 | TRBV2 | .
TGTGCCAGCAGCCAAGATTGGCCCACCACCTCCTACAATGAGCAGTTCTTC | CASSQDWPTTSYNEQFF | medium-sized | TRBJ2-1 | TRBV3-1/TRBV3-2 | .
TGCGCCAGCAGCGATTATCCCGGGACAGGACGTCGAGGGACCGGGGAGCTGTTTTTT | CASSDYPGTGRRGTGELFF | once | TRBJ2-2 | TRBV5-1 | TRBD1
TGCGCCAGCAGCTTGACAGGCACAGATAATTCACCCCTCCACTTT | CASSLTGTDNSPLHF | . | TRBJ1-6 | TRBV5-1 | .
TGCGCCAGCAGTCGAGACTCCGGGACAGGGGGCTGGGGCTACACCTTC | CASSRDSGTGGWGYTF | . | TRBJ1-2 | TRBV5-1 | TRBD1
TGCGCCAGCAGTCGTGTAGCGGGGGACTACGAGCAGTACTTC | CASSRVAGDYEQYF | . | TRBJ2-7 | TRBV5-1 | TRBD2
TGTGCCTGGAGTCTCCAGGGTGGAGAGCAGTACTTC | CAWSLQGGEQYF | . | TRBJ2-7 | TRBV30 | .
TGTGCCAGCAGGGACAGGGTAGGCTACGAGCAGTACTTC | CASRDRVGYEQYF | . | TRBJ2-7 | TRBV6-6 | TRBD1
TGTGCCAGCAGCTTATACGGAGATACGCAGTATTTT | CASSLYGDTQYF | . | TRBJ2-3 | TRBV7-2 | .
TGCGCCAGCAGCCAAGCCTCCACAGTAGATACGCAGTATTTT | CASSQASTVDTQYF | . | TRBJ2-3 | TRBV4-1 | .
TGTGCCAGCAGTTACTCGCTTAGGGGACAGGGAGGTCAGCCCCAGCATTTT | CASSYSLRGQGGQPQHF | . | TRBJ1-5 | TRBV6-2/TRBV6-3 | TRBD1
TGTGCCAGCAGCTTAGGGGACAGAAGTCAAGAGACCCAGTACTTC | CASSLGDRSQETQYF | . | TRBJ2-5 | TRBV11-3 | TRBD1
TGTGCCAGCAGTATCTCTTACAGGGGCCAAGAGACCCAGTACTTC | CASSISYRGQETQYF | . | TRBJ2-5 | TRBV27 | TRBD1
TGTGCCTGGAGTGTACGGAGTAGCTCCTACAATGAGCAGTTCTTC | CAWSVRSSSYNEQFF | . | TRBJ2-1 | TRBV30 | .
TGTGCCAGCAGCTTCTATCTAGGTGGGACTAGCCTTCCCCCCTACAATGAGCAGTTCTTC | CASSFYLGGTSLPPYNEQFF | . | TRBJ2-1 | TRBV6-2/TRBV6-3 | TRBD2
TGTGCCAGCAGTGAGGGCACCTGGCAGTTCTTC | CASSEGTWQFF | . | TRBJ2-1 | TRBV2 | .
TGCGCCAGCAGCTTTTCCCCTACACAGGGGATGTCCACTGAAGCTTTCTTT | CASSFSPTQGMSTEAFF | . | TRBJ1-1 | TRBV5-1 | TRBD1
TGCGCCAGCAGCTTGGGTGCAGGGGGCAGGGGAAAACTGTTTTTT | CASSLGAGGRGKLFF | . | TRBJ1-4 | TRBV5-1 | TRBD1
TGTGCCAGTAGTATGGGGGACAGGTCCTACGAGCAGTACTTC | CASSMGDRSYEQYF | once | TRBJ2-7 | TRBV19 | TRBD1
TGTGCCAGCACTGCCGTCAGGGGAAACACTGAAGCTTTCTTT | CASTAVRGNTEAFF | . | TRBJ1-1 | TRBV2 | .
TGTGCCAGCAGTTTAGTAGGGAGTGAGCAGTACTTC | CASSLVGSEQYF | . | TRBJ2-7 | TRBV28 | .
TGTGCCAGCAGTCTGAGTCGACTTGGAGCTTTCTTT | CASSLSRLGAFF | . | TRBJ1-1 | TRBV12-3/TRBV12-4 | .
TGTGCCAGCAGTCATGTACGCGAGACAGGGAACACCGGGGAGCTGTTTTTT | CASSHVRETGNTGELFF | . | TRBJ2-2 | TRBV9 | .
TGTGCCAGCTCCTTTGGGAGCTCTGGGGCCAACGTCCTGACTTTC | CASSFGSSGANVLTF | . | TRBJ2-6 | TRBV28 | .
TGTGCCACCTACTTGGTGGTAGCCACCGGGGAGCTGTTTTTT | CATYLVVATGELFF | . | TRBJ2-2 | TRBV24-1 | .
TGTGCCAGCCAGACGTCTGGGGGGGCTGGAAACACCATATATTTT | CASQTSGGAGNTIYF | . | TRBJ1-3 | TRBV4-2 | .
TGTGCCAGCAGTTTGGGACAGGGGGCGAATCAAGAGACCCAGTACTTC | CASSLGQGANQETQYF | . | TRBJ2-5 | TRBV28 | TRBD1
TGCGCCAGCAGCACCAATGGACAGGGTGGAGAACCCCAGCATTTT | CASSTNGQGGEPQHF | . | TRBJ1-5 | TRBV5-1 | TRBD1
TGTGCCAGCAGTGCCGGGACTAGCGGGACCTACGAGCAGTACTTC | CASSAGTSGTYEQYF | . | TRBJ2-7 | TRBV27 | TRBD2
TGTGCCAGCATTGGGAGGGAACAGTTCTTC | CASIGREQFF | few | TRBJ2-1 | TRBV27 | TRBD2
TGTGCCAGCAGCTCCACAGAGAACAACTACGAGCAGTACTTC | CASSSTENNYEQYF | . | TRBJ2-7 | TRBV13 | .
TGTGCCAGTAGCGGAGCATTCACAGATACGCAGTATTTT | CASSGAFTDTQYF | . | TRBJ2-3 | TRBV19 | .
TGTGCCAGCAGCCGGGGACAACCGGGAGAGACCCAGTACTTC | CASSRGQPGETQYF | . | TRBJ2-5 | TRBV7-9 | .
TGTGCCAGCAGCTTCCCGACCAGGGGGCAAGAGACCCAGTACTTC | CASSFPTRGQETQYF | . | TRBJ2-5 | TRBV5-4 | TRBD1
TGTGCCAGCAGTTATCAGGGGGCCTACGAGCAGTACTTC | CASSYQGAYEQYF | . | TRBJ2-7 | TRBV6-5 | TRBD1
TGTGCCAGCAGTTTATACAGGGGCCAAGGCTACACCTTC | CASSLYRGQGYTF | once | TRBJ1-2 | TRBV28 | TRBD1
TGTGCCAGCAGCCAACTTTCAGGTTTTAATTCACCCCTCCACTTT | CASSQLSGFNSPLHF | . | TRBJ1-6 | TRBV14 | .
TGTGCCAGCAGTTTTTTGCGGACCTACAATGAGCAGTTCTTC | CASSFLRTYNEQFF | few | TRBJ2-1 | TRBV6-4 | .
TGTGCCAGCAGTTCCGGGACTGGGGATGAGATTTATGAGCAGTACTTC | CASSSGTGDEIYEQYF | . | TRBJ2-7 | TRBV28 | .